A selection of T cell receptor beta chains follows, all from one sample in a study of T cell changes during pregnancy in multiple sclerosis. Clones were read by immunoSEQ multiplex PCR, and TCRdb kept only the in-frame ones, dropping some. This sample has approximately 70,000 clones, with 92% found just once. This specimen was peripheral blood, taken in the first trimester of pregnancy. Receptors were obtained from a female donor in good health, enrolled as a control in a pregnancy study. Each CDR3 is given with its conserved first and last residue. A D gene is named only where the DNA matches it firmly. Size is omitted from some rows. Given values are once, few, many or a class for expanded clones.

J gene	clone size	D gene	V gene	CDR3 DNA	CDR3 protein
TRBJ2-1	NA	TRBD2	TRBV4-1	TGCGCCAGCAGCCTCACCCTAACTAGCGGGAGCCTCGGCAATGAGCAGTTCTTC	CASSLTLTSGSLGNEQFF
TRBJ1-5	NA	NA	TRBV28	TGTGCCAGCAGTTTACTCAGATATCAGCCCCAGCATTTT	CASSLLRYQPQHF
TRBJ1-4	once	NA	TRBV5-1	TGCGCCAGCAGCTTCCGGGCAGGGGCCAAGGAAAAACTGTTTTTT	CASSFRAGAKEKLFF
TRBJ2-2	NA	NA	TRBV6-6	TGTGCCAGCAGAAACAGCTACACCGGGGAGCTGTTTTTT	CASRNSYTGELFF
TRBJ1-1	NA	NA	TRBV5-1	TGCGCCAGCAGAAGGACAGCGGACACTGAAGCTTTCTTT	CASRRTADTEAFF
TRBJ2-7	once	TRBD1	TRBV27	TGTGCCAGCAGTCCAAGAGGGACAGGGGATTGGGAGCAGTACTTC	CASSPRGTGDWEQYF
TRBJ1-2	NA	NA	TRBV27	TGTGCCAGCAGTTTGACTGGTTTGGGTGGCTACACCTTC	CASSLTGLGGYTF
TRBJ2-1	NA	NA	TRBV6-5	TGTGCCAGCAGCCTCGGACAGCACAATGAGCAGTTCTTC	CASSLGQHNEQFF
TRBJ2-1	few	NA	TRBV7-2	TGTGCCAGCAGCTTAGCAGAGGGGATTACTAGCTACAGTGAGCAGTTCTTC	CASSLAEGITSYSEQFF
TRBJ2-3	NA	NA	TRBV28	TGTGCCAGCAGAGGGGGAAGCAATACGCAGTATTTT	CASRGGSNTQYF
TRBJ2-3	NA	TRBD1	TRBV5-1	TGCGCCAGCAGCGGCGGACAGGGACCCACATATACGCAGTATTTT	CASSGGQGPTYTQYF
TRBJ2-7	NA	NA	TRBV18	TGTGCCAGCTCACGAGGGCGGGACTACGAGCAGTACTTC	CASSRGRDYEQYF
TRBJ1-1	few	NA	TRBV30	TGTGCCTGGACCGCGGGCCGCACTGAAGCTTTCTTT	CAWTAGRTEAFF
TRBJ2-6	NA	TRBD1	TRBV10-3	TGTGCCATCGGTACGGGACAGGGGTTCTCTGGGGCCAACGTCCTGACTTTC	CAIGTGQGFSGANVLTF
TRBJ2-7	NA	TRBD2	TRBV9	TGTGCCAGCAGCGTAGATAGCGGGAGCTCCTACGAGCAGTACTTC	CASSVDSGSSYEQYF
TRBJ2-1	NA	TRBD2	TRBV7-9	TGTGCCAGCAGCTTAGCGCCTAGCGGTTCCTACAATGAGCAGTTCTTC	CASSLAPSGSYNEQFF
TRBJ2-2	NA	TRBD2	TRBV28	TGTGCCAGCGGAGGCGGGGGGCCAGACACCGGGGAGCTGTTTTTT	CASGGGGPDTGELFF
TRBJ2-7	NA	TRBD2	TRBV19	TGTGCCAGTAGTAGTGCTAGCGGGTACGAGCAGTACTTC	CASSSASGYEQYF
TRBJ2-1	NA	TRBD1	TRBV5-1	TGCGCCAGCAGGACGACAGGGGCCGAGGGCAATGAGCAGTTCTTC	CASRTTGAEGNEQFF
TRBJ2-5	NA	NA	TRBV5-1	TGCGCCAGCAGCTTGTTCGGGTCTCAAGAGACCCAGTACTTC	CASSLFGSQETQYF
TRBJ2-7	few	TRBD2	TRBV29-1	TGCAGCGTTGTGGCTAGCGGGACCTACGAGCAGTACTTC	CSVVASGTYEQYF
TRBJ2-1	NA	NA	TRBV7-6	TGTGCCAGCAGCTTAGGGGATCGGACACGGAAAGCTACTGAGCAGTTCTTC	CASSLGDRTRKATEQFF
TRBJ1-5	NA	NA	TRBV28	TGTGCCAGCAGTTCCTTTGACAGGTCCAATCAGCCCCAGCATTTT	CASSSFDRSNQPQHF
TRBJ2-1	NA	NA	TRBV19	TGTGCCAGTAGCCCGGGACTTTACAATGAGCAGTTCTTC	CASSPGLYNEQFF
TRBJ2-1	few	TRBD1	TRBV19	TGTGCCAGTAGTATTGGGTCAGGGGGCTATGGTGAGCAGTTCTTC	CASSIGSGGYGEQFF
TRBJ2-7	NA	TRBD1	TRBV10-3	TGTGCCATCAGTGAGGACAGGGGGCTTGAGCAGTACTTC	CAISEDRGLEQYF
TRBJ2-3	NA	TRBD2	TRBV7-6	TGTGCCAGCAGCACCGGGACTAGCGTCGTGGATACGCAGTATTTT	CASSTGTSVVDTQYF
TRBJ1-1	NA	NA	TRBV29-1	TGCAGCGTTGATGCGACTGAAGCTTTCTTT	CSVDATEAFF
TRBJ2-7	NA	NA	TRBV4-1	TGCGCCAGCAGCCAAGATACAGGGCCATACGAGCAGTACTTC	CASSQDTGPYEQYF
TRBJ1-6	NA	NA	TRBV30	TGTGCCTGGAGTGACAGGGTAACGACACCCCTCCACTTT	CAWSDRVTTPLHF
TRBJ1-2	NA	NA	TRBV9	TGTGCCAGCAGCGGAACCAACGGGTACGCTAACTATGGCTACACCTTC	CASSGTNGYANYGYTF
TRBJ2-2	NA	TRBD2	TRBV5-6	TGTGCCAGCAGTCGCGGGAGTTACACCGGGGAGCTGTTTTTT	CASSRGSYTGELFF
TRBJ2-2	NA	NA	TRBV5-1	TGCGCCAGCAGCTCAAAACGGGGGAACACCGGGGAGCTGTTTTTT	CASSSKRGNTGELFF
TRBJ2-1	once	TRBD1	TRBV4-1	TGCGCCAGCAGCCTAAGCCGGGACAGGGGGCTTGGGGTGCAGTTCTTC	CASSLSRDRGLGVQFF
TRBJ1-2	NA	TRBD1	TRBV2	TGTGCCAGCAGCGGACAGGGGGCTAACTATGGCTACACCTTC	CASSGQGANYGYTF
TRBJ1-2	NA	NA	TRBV7-8	TGTGCCAGCAGCTCGACGACGAAAGGGGTTAATCCCTACGGCTACACCTTC	CASSSTTKGVNPYGYTF
TRBJ2-1	NA	NA	TRBV18	TGTGCCAGCTCACGTGGCAAATCCTACAATGAGCAGTTCTTC	CASSRGKSYNEQFF
TRBJ2-7	NA	TRBD2	TRBV15	TGTGCCACCAGCAGAGATTATAGCGGGAGCTCCTACGAGCAGTACTTC	CATSRDYSGSSYEQYF
TRBJ2-5	NA	NA	TRBV2	TGTGCCAGCAGTGAAGCGCTTCGGGCAGGGAAGAAAGAGACCCAGTACTTC	CASSEALRAGKKETQYF
TRBJ2-7	NA	NA	TRBV29-1	TGCAGCGTTGGGGCGGGGAGTCGCTACGAGCAGTACTTC	CSVGAGSRYEQYF
TRBJ1-5	NA	TRBD1	TRBV15	TGTGCCACCAGCAGAGTTCCAGGGGGCGTTCAGCCCCAGCATTTT	CATSRVPGGVQPQHF
TRBJ1-5	NA	TRBD1	TRBV19	TGTGCCAGTGCAACAGGGGGCTGGAAATATGGCAATCAGCCCCAGCATTTT	CASATGGWKYGNQPQHF
TRBJ1-5	NA	NA	TRBV2	TGTGCCAGCAGTGCGGGGGTTAATCAGCCCCAGCATTTT	CASSAGVNQPQHF
TRBJ1-1	NA	NA	TRBV6-6	TGTGCCAGCAGTTACCCCGGGAACACTGAAGCTTTCTTT	CASSYPGNTEAFF
TRBJ2-7	NA	NA	TRBV18	TGTGCCAGCTCACCGGGGCAGGCACACGAGCAGTACTTC	CASSPGQAHEQYF
TRBJ2-5	NA	TRBD2	TRBV28	TGTGCCAGCAGTCTCATCTCCTCTAGCGGGAGAGAAGAGACCCAGTACTTC	CASSLISSSGREETQYF
TRBJ1-1	NA	NA	TRBV28	TGTGCCAGCAGTTTATCCCCTAGTGGGGAAGGGGCTGAAGCTTTCTTT	CASSLSPSGEGAEAFF
TRBJ2-3	NA	TRBD2	TRBV6-4	TGTGCCAGCAGTGACTCACTAGCGGGACCAGATACGCAGTATTTT	CASSDSLAGPDTQYF
TRBJ1-2	NA	NA	TRBV19	TGTGCCAGTCGGCAGACAGCCTCCTATGGCTACACCTTC	CASRQTASYGYTF
TRBJ1-5	NA	TRBD1	TRBV19	TGTGCCAGTAGTCCTAGACAGGGTAGGAATCAGCCCCAGCATTTT	CASSPRQGRNQPQHF
TRBJ1-1	NA	NA	TRBV2	TGTGCCAGCAGCGCGTTGACAGTAAGACCGAACACTGAAGCTTTCTTT	CASSALTVRPNTEAFF
TRBJ2-7	NA	NA	TRBV5-1	TGCGCCAGCAGCTTACAGGGCTGGAACTACGAGCAGTACTTC	CASSLQGWNYEQYF
TRBJ2-7	NA	TRBD1	TRBV28	TGTGCCAGCAGTTCCGTCGGACAGGTCAACTCCTACGAGCAGTACTTC	CASSSVGQVNSYEQYF
TRBJ2-7	NA	NA	TRBV25-1	TGTGCCAGCAGTGGTTTCCAATTGAGCTCCTACGAGCAGTACTTC	CASSGFQLSSYEQYF